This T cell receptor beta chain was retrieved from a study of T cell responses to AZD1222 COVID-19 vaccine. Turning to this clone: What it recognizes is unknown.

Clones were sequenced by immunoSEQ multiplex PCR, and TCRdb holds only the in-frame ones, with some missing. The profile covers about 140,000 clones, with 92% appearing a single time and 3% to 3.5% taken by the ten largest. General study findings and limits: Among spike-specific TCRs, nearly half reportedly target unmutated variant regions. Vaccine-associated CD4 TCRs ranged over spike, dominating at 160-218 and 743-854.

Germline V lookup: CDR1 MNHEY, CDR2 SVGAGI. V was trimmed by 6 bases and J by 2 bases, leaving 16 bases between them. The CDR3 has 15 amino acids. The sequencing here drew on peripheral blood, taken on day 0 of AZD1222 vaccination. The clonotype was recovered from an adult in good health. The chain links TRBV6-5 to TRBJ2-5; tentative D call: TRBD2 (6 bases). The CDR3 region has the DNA TGTGCCAGCAGCACGGGGGAAGGGGAACAAGAGACCCAGTACTTC. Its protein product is CASSTGEGEQETQYF.